This T cell receptor beta chain was sequenced in a study of cytomegalovirus exposure and HLA in healthy donors. Notes on the study in general: Across all donors, roughly uniform sequencing depth was an assumption of the presence/absence analyses. Within the data, a cluster of highly shared sequence variants was likely a sequencing artifact. Upon later analysis, TCR association rates were observed to vary by HLA locus, being highest for DRB1 and lowest for HLA-C.

V lost 6 bases, J lost 0 bases, and 10 bases stayed unmatched. Germline V CDR1 and CDR2: MNHEY, SMNVEV (reference sequence). The CDR3 length is 17 residues. This clone appeared once. Antigen unknown. Researchers ran the PCR with 60 Vbeta and 13 Jbeta primers. As originally analysed: About 9.9 million of the about 80 million unique TCR beta chains counted in a later analysis were shared. Sequenced by immunoSEQ multiplex PCR; TCRdb stores in-frame clones only, minus some. V and J calls plus clone size are reproduced from that table; the DNA served to infer D and trimming. The repertoire holds about 120,000 clones, 80% seen once, with around 8% in the top ten.

This TCR was recovered from a female donor in good health and CMV-seropositive. Sequencing was performed on PBMCs. The rearrangement joins TRBV27 to TRBJ2-1, with 8 bases that match TRBD2. CDR3 in amino acids: CASRGWGSGVSYNEQFF. CDR3 nucleotide sequence: TGTGCCAGCAGGGGGTGGGGTAGCGGGGTCTCCTACAATGAGCAGTTCTTC.